This is a list of T cell receptor beta chains from one sample in a study of cytotoxic CD8 clonotypes in ibrutinib-treated CLL. Sequencing used immunoSEQ multiplex PCR; TCRdb keeps in-frame clones, though not all of them. The sample includes more than 200,000 clones, about four fifths of them seen just once. The sample was PBMCs, taken after 12 months of ibrutinib treatment. Receptors originate from a human donor with chronic lymphocytic leukemia. Each CDR3 is given with its conserved first and last residue. The order of the fields is CDR3 DNA, CDR3 protein, V gene, J gene, clone size, D gene. D genes are given only for firm matches. Size is stated for part of the rows, as once, few or many counts, or as a class when the clone is expanded.

CDR3 DNA: TGCAGCGTTACGAACCTCCAGGGGCCCAAGGATGAGCAGTTCTTC
CDR3 protein: CSVTNLQGPKDEQFF
V gene: TRBV29-1
J gene: TRBJ2-1
clone size: NA
D gene: NA

CDR3 DNA: TGTGCCAGCACCATAGGGACTCCAAGAGAGCAGTACTTC
CDR3 protein: CASTIGTPREQYF
V gene: TRBV6-7
J gene: TRBJ2-7
clone size: NA
D gene: NA

CDR3 DNA: TGTGCCAGCAGTGAGGAAAGGAACTATGGCTACACCTTC
CDR3 protein: CASSEERNYGYTF
V gene: TRBV6-1
J gene: TRBJ1-2
clone size: few
D gene: NA

CDR3 DNA: TGTGCCAGCAGCCGCCCGGGGTCTGCTGGAAACACCATATATTTT
CDR3 protein: CASSRPGSAGNTIYF
V gene: TRBV6-5
J gene: TRBJ1-3
clone size: NA
D gene: NA

CDR3 DNA: TGTGCCATCAGGCCCGAGGGGGGGGAAGCTTTCTTT
CDR3 protein: CAIRPEGGEAFF
V gene: TRBV10-3
J gene: TRBJ1-1
clone size: many
D gene: NA

CDR3 DNA: TGTGCCAGCAGCATTAGAGGGGACCAAAATTTAGATACGCAGTATTTT
CDR3 protein: CASSIRGDQNLDTQYF
V gene: TRBV9
J gene: TRBJ2-3
clone size: NA
D gene: NA

CDR3 DNA: TGTGCCAGCAGCTTAGTGGGCCAAGAGACCCAGTACTTC
CDR3 protein: CASSLVGQETQYF
V gene: TRBV13
J gene: TRBJ2-5
clone size: NA
D gene: NA

CDR3 DNA: TGTGCCAGCAGCTTAACGTGGGCTTTAGTTTGGGGGAGGGAAACTCTAGCTTCCGACGAGCAGTACTTC
CDR3 protein: CASSLTWALVWGRETLASDEQYF
V gene: TRBV7-3
J gene: TRBJ2-7
clone size: few
D gene: TRBD2

CDR3 DNA: TGTGCCAGCAGTGAAGCGCGGGGCAACTATGGCTACACCTTC
CDR3 protein: CASSEARGNYGYTF
V gene: TRBV6-1
J gene: TRBJ1-2
clone size: NA
D gene: NA

CDR3 DNA: TGTGCCAGCAGCCCGGAGGGGGGCGGCCCCTACGAGCAGTACTTC
CDR3 protein: CASSPEGGGPYEQYF
V gene: TRBV5-4
J gene: TRBJ2-7
clone size: NA
D gene: NA

CDR3 DNA: TGTGCCAGCTCACCAAGACAGGGAATGGGCTACAATGAGCAGTTCTTC
CDR3 protein: CASSPRQGMGYNEQFF
V gene: TRBV18
J gene: TRBJ2-1
clone size: NA
D gene: TRBD1

CDR3 DNA: TGTGCCAGCAGCTTAGGGGGGACAGGGTACCACGAGCAGTACTTC
CDR3 protein: CASSLGGTGYHEQYF
V gene: TRBV7-9
J gene: TRBJ2-7
clone size: NA
D gene: TRBD1

CDR3 DNA: TGTGCCAGCTTCGTTTGGACCCACCAAGAGACCCAGTACTTC
CDR3 protein: CASFVWTHQETQYF
V gene: TRBV5-4
J gene: TRBJ2-5
clone size: NA
D gene: NA

CDR3 DNA: TGCGCCAGCAGCTTGCAGGGGGCCGGGGGGTACACTGAAGCTTTCTTT
CDR3 protein: CASSLQGAGGYTEAFF
V gene: TRBV5-1
J gene: TRBJ1-1
clone size: NA
D gene: TRBD1

CDR3 DNA: TGTGCCAGCAGTGCCCAAGGACAGAATTTCTATGGCTACACCTTC
CDR3 protein: CASSAQGQNFYGYTF
V gene: TRBV6-1
J gene: TRBJ1-2
clone size: NA
D gene: NA